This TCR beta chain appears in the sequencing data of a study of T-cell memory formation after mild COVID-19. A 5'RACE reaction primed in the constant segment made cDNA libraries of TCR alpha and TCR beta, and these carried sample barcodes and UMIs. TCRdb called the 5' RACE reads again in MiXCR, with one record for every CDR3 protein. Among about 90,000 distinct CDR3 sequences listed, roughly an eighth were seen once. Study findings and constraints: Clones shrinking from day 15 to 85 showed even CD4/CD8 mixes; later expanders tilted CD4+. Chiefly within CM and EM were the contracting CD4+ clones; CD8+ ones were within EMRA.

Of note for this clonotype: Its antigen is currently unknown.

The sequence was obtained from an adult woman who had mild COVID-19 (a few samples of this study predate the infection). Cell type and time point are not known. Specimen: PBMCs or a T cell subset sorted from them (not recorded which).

CDR3 DNA: TGTGCCAGCAGCAAAGAACTCCAGGGTTTGTCGGAAGCTTTCTTT. This sequence encodes CASSKELQGLSEAFF. This rearrangement joins TRBV7-9 to TRBJ1-1; perhaps TRBD1 as D (5 bases). The ends were cut back, 5 bases at V and 8 bases at J, with 21 bases in the middle. Per germline, CDR1 SEHNR and CDR2 FQNEAQ (reference sequence). This CDR3 has 15 residues.